The 29 T cell receptor beta chains listed next were all sequenced from one sample in a study of control samples from healthy donors and cancer patients. Sequencing was performed with immunoSEQ multiplex PCR; in TCRdb, only in-frame clones are kept and a portion is missing. The sample holds about 140,000 clones; 91% are singletons and the top ten take approximately 7.2%. The sample comprised blood. Every receptor here comes from a man younger than 30 in good health.

The chain joins TRBV5-5 to TRBJ2-3, with 9 bases matching TRBD2. The germline V gene has CDR1 SGHKS and CDR2 YYEKEE (reference sequence). The CDR3 length is 18 residues. Trimming removed 0 bases from V and 1 base from J; junction bases left unmatched: 9. The CDR3: CASSLDSGAGGRTDTQYF. Written as DNA, the CDR3 is TGTGCCAGCAGCTTGGATAGCGGAGCGGGGGGTCGCACAGATACGCAGTATTTT.

This clone was seen once. The chain couples TRBV2 to TRBJ1-5, with a possible D match to TRBD1 (6 bases). The CDR3 totals 15 residues. Trimming shortened V by 7 bases and J by 7 bases, and 20 bases separated the two germline ends. Germline V gives CDR1 SNHLY, CDR2 FYNNEI. The CDR3 coding sequence is TGTGCCAGCACCAGGGACATCGGGGGAGGCCAGCCCCAGCATTTT. It translates to CASTRDIGGGQPQHF.

CDR3 DNA: TGTGCCAGCAGCCCGGACTGGGCGGGGGACAATGAGCAGTTCTTC. Encoded protein: CASSPDWAGDNEQFF. The V and J genes are TRBV3-1 (or the pseudogene TRBV3-2) and TRBJ2-1; 7 bases match TRBD2. CDR3 length equals 15 residues. CDR1 is LGHDT and CDR2 is YNNKEL in the germline V gene (reference sequence). V dropped 4 bases and J dropped 5; count of bases not matched to a gene: 8.

This chain links TRBV3-1 (or the pseudogene TRBV3-2) with TRBJ2-5; TRBD2 agrees at 11 bases. The CDR3 length is 17 residues. The V and J ends lost 0 bases and 2 bases, in that order; junction bases with no gene match: 5. The germline V gene has CDR1 LGHDT and CDR2 YNNKEL (reference sequence). The CDR3 DNA reads as TGTGCCAGCAGCCAAGATCTTAGCGGGGGGGTTCAAGAGACCCAGTACTTC. Encoded protein: CASSQDLSGGVQETQYF.

The chain links TRBV20-1 to TRBJ1-2; D call uncertain. Germline V lookup: CDR1 DFQATT, CDR2 SNEGSKA (reference sequence). Between the trimmed V and J ends, which lost 6 bases and 7 bases, there was a span of 12 bases. The CDR3 has 11 residues. The CDR3 region has the DNA TGCAGTGCGCCTGTCTTAATTGGCTACACCTTC. This encodes CSAPVLIGYTF.

The DNA of the CDR3 is TGTGCCAGCGCGGACAGGCAGGGCTCCTACGAGCAGTACTTC. Encoded protein: CASADRQGSYEQYF. The chain links TRBV7-9 to TRBJ2-7; 7 bases agree with TRBD1. V lost 8 bases and J lost 0; bases outside the gene matches: 7. The CDR3 has 14 amino acids. The germline gives CDR1 SEHNR, CDR2 FQNEAQ (reference sequence).

The chain combines TRBV21-1 with TRBJ1-5; TRBD1, the table's D call, was not compared with the DNA. TRBV21-1 is a listed pseudogene. CDR3 length: 15 residues. Written as DNA, the CDR3 is TGTGCCAGCAGCACCCAAAACAGGGCACAGCAGCCCCAGCATTTT. Its translation is CASSTQNRAQQPQHF.

V usage is TRBV30 and J usage is TRBJ1-1; a weak D match, TRBD1 (5 bases). The CDR3 contains 14 residues. V was trimmed by 0 bases and J by 2 bases, leaving 10 bases between them. CDR1 and CDR2 from the germline V gene are GTSNPN and SVGIG (reference sequence). The CDR3 sequence is CAWSVTGSNTEAFF. The CDR3 bases are TGTGCCTGGAGTGTAACAGGATCAAACACTGAAGCTTTCTTT.

Only one count was recorded for this clone. The V call is TRBV6-2 or TRBV6-3, the J call TRBJ2-7; possibly TRBD2 for D (6 bases). The CDR3 consists of 14 residues. Trimming removed 1 base from V and 6 bases from J, with 13 bases in between. Germline CDR1 is MNHEY and CDR2 is SVGEGT. In DNA form, the CDR3 reads TGTGCCAGCAGTTACTATGTACCGGAGGGCGAGCAGTACTTC. This codes for CASSYYVPEGEQYF.

This clone has a handful of counts. The chain recombines TRBV2 with TRBJ2-7, with D possibly being TRBD1 or TRBD2 (5 bases each). V shed 4 bases and J shed 3 bases, with 16 bases lying between them. The CDR3 covers 15 residues. Germline V lookup: CDR1 SNHLY, CDR2 FYNNEI. The CDR3 reads CASSGGRGPNYEQYF. CDR3 in DNA: TGTGCCAGCAGTGGAGGCCGGGGCCCTAACTACGAGCAGTACTTC. Complete variable domain (other parts from reference TRBV2 and TRBJ2-7): EPEVTQTPSHQVTQMGQEVILRCVPISNHLYFYWYRQILGQKVEFLVSFYNNEISEKSEIFDDQFSVERPDGSNFTLKIRSTKLEDSAMYFCASSGGRGPNYEQYFGPGTRLTVT.

The chain couples TRBV19 to TRBJ1-1; D uncertain. V was clipped by 5 bases and J by 2 bases, with 9 bases between them. The CDR3 is made up of 13 amino acids. The germline gives CDR1 LNHDA, CDR2 SQIVND (reference sequence). The CDR3 region has the DNA TGTGCCAGTAGTGCGCAATACAACACTGAAGCTTTCTTT. This sequence encodes CASSAQYNTEAFF.

This clone was recorded once. The DNA of the CDR3 is TGTGCCAGCAGCTTAAGTTTTAATTCACCCCTCCACTTT. Protein product: CASSLSFNSPLHF. This sequence joins TRBV7-9 and TRBJ1-6; D gene unclear. The CDR3 runs to 13 residues. CDR1 and CDR2 (germline): SEHNR, FQNEAQ (reference sequence). Trimming left V 2 bases short and J 6 bases short, with 5 bases between. Supplemented by reference TRBV7-9 and TRBJ1-6, the full variable domain reads DTGVSQNPRHKITKRGQNVTFRCDPISEHNRLYWYRQTLGQGPEFLTYFQNEAQLEKSRLLSDRFSAERPKGSFSTLEIQRTEQGDSAMYLCASSLSFNSPLHFGNGTRLTVT.

The rearrangement uses TRBV11-1 and TRBJ1-1; D gene ambiguous. Germline CDR1 and CDR2: SGHAT and FQDESV (reference sequence). V lost 3 bases, J lost 1 base, and 6 bases lay in between. This CDR3 is built from 13 residues. The CDR3 loop is CASSLTGNTEAFF. CDR3 bases: TGTGCCAGCAGCTTGACGGGGAACACTGAAGCTTTCTTT.

The V call is TRBV7-9, the J call TRBJ2-2; the D gene could be TRBD1 or TRBD2 (5 bases each). Germline loops: CDR1 SEHNR, CDR2 FQNEAQ (reference sequence). V lost 6 bases, J lost 12 bases, and 20 bases lay in between. The CDR3 length is 14 residues. The CDR3 bases are TGTGCCAGCAGTATACCGGGGCCCCGCGGTCAGCTGTTTTTT. Amino acid sequence: CASSIPGPRGQLFF.

Written as DNA, the CDR3 is TGTGCCAGCTCACCACCGGCAGGGGGTGCCTTCTCTGGGGCCAACGTCCTGACTTTC. It codes for CASSPPAGGAFSGANVLTF. The rearrangement uses TRBV18 and TRBJ2-6; 7 nucleotides align to TRBD1. The CDR3 is made up of 19 amino acids. Germline values: CDR1 KGHSH, CDR2 LQKENI. J gave up 0 bases and V 0 bases, and 8 bases lay outside the gene matches. Drawing the rest from reference TRBV18 and TRBJ2-6, the complete variable domain is NAGVMQNPRHLVRRRGQEARLRCSPMKGHSHVYWYRQLPEEGLKFMVYLQKENIIDESGMPKERFSAEFPKEGPSILRIQQVVRGDSAAYFCASSPPAGGAFSGANVLTFGAGSRLTVL.

V is TRBV9 and J is TRBJ1-5, with D tentatively TRBD1 (6 bases). V lost 0 bases and J 5 bases, leaving 9 bases between the germline ends. Per the germline V gene, CDR1 is SGDLS and CDR2 is YYNGEE. This CDR3 comprises 14 residues. CDR3 loop: CASSVDRDDQPQHF. The CDR3 nucleotides read TGTGCCAGCAGCGTAGACAGGGACGATCAGCCCCAGCATTTT.

The chain employs TRBV5-4 and TRBJ2-7; D tentatively reads TRBD1 or TRBD2 (5 bases each). CDR1 and CDR2 (germline): SGHNT, YYREEE (reference sequence). The V end was cut by 4 bases, the J end by 1 base, with 15 bases between. This CDR3 region has 15 residues. This CDR3 is CASSPPGTPSYEQYF. The CDR3, as DNA: TGTGCCAGCAGCCCCCCCGGGACCCCTTCCTACGAGCAGTACTTC.

The count of this clone is one. The gene calls are TRBV9 and TRBJ2-3, with 9 bases aligning to TRBD1. The CDR3 extends over 13 amino acids. Trimming removed 5 bases from V and 6 bases from J; junction bases left unmatched: 4. In germline, CDR1 is SGDLS, CDR2 YYNGEE. The CDR3 nucleotides are TGTGCCAGCAGACGGACAGGGGCCGATACGCAGTATTTT. It yields the protein CASRRTGADTQYF.

V is TRBV4-1 and J is TRBJ2-2, with D unresolved. CDR1 and CDR2 (germline): MGHRA, YSYEKL. The germline V and J ends were trimmed by 3 bases and 6 bases, with 5 bases remaining between them. CDR3 length equals 12 residues. This CDR3 is CASSQRPGELFF. The CDR3 nucleotides read TGCGCCAGCAGCCAGCGTCCCGGGGAGCTGTTTTTT.

This sequence joins TRBV7-9 and TRBJ2-3; TRBD1 agrees at 7 bases. From germline, CDR1 is SEHNR and CDR2 FQNEAQ (reference sequence). The CDR3 has 16 residues. The V segment lost 2 bases and the J segment 0 bases; nucleotides outside the gene matches: 5. The CDR3 DNA reads TGTGCCAGCAGCTTAACAGGGGCCACAAGCACAGATACGCAGTATTTT. Amino acids: CASSLTGATSTDTQYF.

V is TRBV7-7 and J is TRBJ2-2, with D perhaps matching TRBD1 (6 bases). V was clipped by 4 bases and J by 0 bases, with 15 bases between them. CDR1 and CDR2 (germline): SSHAT, FNYEAQ (reference sequence). The CDR3 has 17 amino acids. The CDR3 nucleotides are TGTGCCAGCAGCTCCCTAGGCAGGGGAGCGAACACCGGGGAGCTGTTTTTT. Its translation is CASSSLGRGANTGELFF. The whole variable domain, filled in from reference TRBV7-7 and TRBJ2-2, reads GAGVSQSPRYKVTKRGQDVTLRCDPISSHATLYWYQQALGQGPEFLTYFNYEAQPDKSGLPSDRFSAERPEGSISTLTIQRTEQRDSAMYRCASSSLGRGANTGELFFGEGSRLTVL.

V is TRBV4-1 and J is TRBJ2-7; D is uncertain. The CDR3 covers 13 residues. Germline V gene lookup returns CDR1 MGHRA and CDR2 YSYEKL. The ends were cut back, 4 bases at V and 0 bases at J, with 7 bases in the middle. The CDR3: CASSRGASYEQYF. The CDR3 coding sequence is TGCGCCAGCAGCCGTGGTGCCTCCTACGAGCAGTACTTC.

J is TRBJ2-3 and V is TRBV5-1, with D hard to call. Trimming cost V 1 base and J 1 base, with 7 bases left between them. The CDR3 is 14 residues long. In germline, CDR1 is SGHRS, CDR2 YFSETQ. In nucleotides, the CDR3 is TGCGCCAGCAGCTTGACTAAGGGCACAGATACGCAGTATTTT. Protein product: CASSLTKGTDTQYF.

The J gene is TRBJ1-6, the V gene TRBV5-4, with TRBD1 matching over 8 bases. With V trimmed by 4 bases and J by 6 bases, 6 bases remained unmatched. The CDR3 covers 15 residues. Looked up from germline, CDR1 is SGHNT and CDR2 is YYREEE (reference sequence). This chain's CDR3 is CASSLQGAGNSPLHF. In nucleotides, the CDR3 is TGTGCCAGCAGCCTTCAGGGGGCAGGTAATTCACCCCTCCACTTT.

The genes are TRBV10-1 and TRBJ2-1; TRBD1 matches at 9 bases. This CDR3 has 16 amino acids. CDR1 is WNHNN, CDR2 SYGVQD, per germline (reference sequence). V lost 0 bases to trimming and J lost 7 bases; unmatched junction nucleotides: 7. CDR3 residues: CASSESTGTGRNEQFF. The CDR3 DNA sequence: TGCGCCAGCAGTGAGTCGACCGGGACAGGGAGAAATGAGCAGTTCTTC.

DNA for the CDR3: TGCGCCAGCAGCCAAGAGACGGGGGCCACCTACAATGAGCAGTTCTTC. This translates into CASSQETGATYNEQFF. V usage is TRBV4-1 and J usage is TRBJ2-1; either TRBD1 or TRBD2 may fit D (6 bases each). Deletions cut 0 bases from V and 2 bases from J, with 11 bases between. Germline values: CDR1 MGHRA, CDR2 YSYEKL. The CDR3 loop spans 16 amino acids.

The J gene is TRBJ1-1, the V gene TRBV15, with D hard to call. Between the trimmed V and J ends, which lost 0 bases and 1 base, there was a span of 3 bases. Looked up from germline, CDR1 is LNHNV and CDR2 is YYDKDF (reference sequence). The CDR3 length is 13 residues. CDR3: CATSREPNTEAFF. In DNA form, the CDR3 reads TGTGCCACCAGCAGAGAGCCGAACACTGAAGCTTTCTTT.

The V call is TRBV6-5, the J call TRBJ1-1; D unresolved. This CDR3 has 14 residues. CDR1 and CDR2 from the germline V gene are MNHEY and SVGAGI. V was shortened by 4 bases and J by 5 bases, with 14 bases between the two germline ends. CDR3 DNA: TGTGCCAGCAGTTTTCCGGTGGCGTTAACTGAAGCTTTCTTT. Translation: CASSFPVALTEAFF.

V usage is TRBV7-2 and J usage is TRBJ2-2; tentatively, D is TRBD2 (7 bases). The V end lost 5 bases, the J end lost 7 bases, and 14 bases lay between the germline ends. The CDR3 length is 14 residues. The germline CDR1 and CDR2 sequences are SGHTA and FQGNSA. The CDR3 region has the DNA TGTGCCAGCAGCCCGAGGGGGGGTCACGGGGAGCTGTTTTTT. Protein sequence: CASSPRGGHGELFF.